These 23 T cell receptor beta chains originate from one sample sequenced in a study of blood T cell repertoires in COVID-19. Some clones are missing from TCRdb's copy, which holds only in-frame ones; the method was immunoSEQ multiplex PCR. The data contain around 200,000 clones, roughly 88% of them singletons. Sample: PBMCs or T cells enriched from blood (not recorded which). These receptors all come from a man aged 35-49 years with acute COVID-19.

This chain links TRBV28 with TRBJ2-7; possibly TRBD2 for D (7 bases). The CDR3 contains 14 residues. The V end was cut by 6 bases, the J end by 4 bases, with 16 bases between. Germline V lookup: CDR1 MDHEN, CDR2 SYDVKM. The CDR3 sequence is CASSPGGRIYEQYF. The DNA of the CDR3 is TGTGCCAGCAGCCCCGGGGGGCGGATTTACGAGCAGTACTTC.

This clone was counted a single time. The V call is TRBV5-4, the J call TRBJ2-1; perhaps TRBD2 as D (5 bases). The CDR3 runs to 13 residues. V was cut by 0 bases and J by 5 bases, with 6 bases left in between. Germline CDR1 and CDR2: SGHNT and YYREEE (reference sequence). The CDR3 loop is CASSLAGNNEQFF. CDR3 nucleotides: TGTGCCAGCAGCTTGGCGGGAAACAATGAGCAGTTCTTC.

The chain combines TRBV4-3 with TRBJ1-1; TRBD1 aligns across 10 bases. Unmatched junction bases numbered 12, after V lost 3 bases and J lost 5 bases. The germline CDR1 and CDR2 sequences are LGHNA and YSLEER. The CDR3 runs to 17 residues. CDR3 sequence reads: CASSHVADGQGETEAFF. CDR3 nucleotides: TGCGCCAGCAGCCATGTCGCGGACGGACAGGGGGAAACTGAAGCTTTCTTT.

The rearrangement uses TRBV19 and TRBJ1-6; D is possibly TRBD1 (5 bases). V was cut by 9 bases and J by 0 bases, with 12 bases left in between. Germline CDR1 is LNHDA and CDR2 is SQIVND (reference sequence). The CDR3 is 15 residues long. CDR3 protein: CASATESSYNSPLHF. The CDR3 DNA reads as TGTGCCAGCGCGACAGAGAGCTCCTATAATTCACCCCTCCACTTT.

The chain uses TRBV3-1 (or the pseudogene TRBV3-2) and TRBJ1-6, with D unclear. CDR1 and CDR2 from the germline V gene are LGHDT and YNNKEL (reference sequence). V lost 1 base and J 6 bases, leaving 10 bases between the germline ends. The CDR3 length is 15 residues. The CDR3 sequence is CASSQGWATNSPLHF. The CDR3 bases are TGTGCCAGCAGCCAAGGTTGGGCCACTAATTCACCCCTCCACTTT.

The chain joins TRBV7-2 to TRBJ2-1; 15 bases match TRBD2. Germline CDR1 reads SGHTA; CDR2 reads FQGNSA. J gave up 10 bases and V 4 bases, and 5 bases lay outside the gene matches. This CDR3 region has 15 residues. For the CDR3, the DNA is TGTGCCAGCAGCTCCAACGGACTAGCGGGAGGGGAGCAGTTCTTC. Translating it yields CASSSNGLAGGEQFF. The full variable domain, in which reference TRBV7-2 and TRBJ2-1 provide the parts outside the CDR3, is GAGVSQSPSNKVTEKGKDVELRCDPISGHTALYWYRQSLGQGLEFLIYFQGNSAPDKSGLPSDRFSAERTGGSVSTLTIQRTQQEDSAVYLCASSSNGLAGGEQFFGPGTRLTVL.

The chain combines TRBV11-2 with TRBJ2-2, with 8 positions matching TRBD2. This CDR3 has 14 amino acids. Losses at the gene ends were 10 bases for V and 7 bases for J; bases not matched to a gene: 11. In germline, CDR1 is SGHAT, CDR2 FQNNGV. The CDR3: CATMEGLELGELFF. CDR3 coding DNA: TGTGCCACCATGGAGGGACTAGAGCTCGGGGAGCTGTTTTTT.

This rearrangement joins TRBV28 to TRBJ1-5; TRBD1 might be the D (5 bases). V was trimmed by 5 bases and J by 10 bases, leaving 27 bases between them. The CDR3 sequence is 17 residues long. The germline CDR1 and CDR2 sequences are MDHEN and SYDVKM. The CDR3 nucleotides are TGTGCCAGCAGTCTAACCCGGTATCAGTGGGGGGATCGACCCCAGCATTTT. Its protein is CASSLTRYQWGDRPQHF.

The chain carries TRBV5-4 and TRBJ2-7; perhaps TRBD1 as D (6 bases). The V end lost 2 bases, the J end lost 2 bases, and 11 bases lay between the germline ends. This CDR3 is built from 14 residues. In germline, CDR1 is SGHNT, CDR2 YYREEE (reference sequence). The CDR3 protein is CASSFKDSPYEQYF. DNA of the CDR3: TGTGCCAGCAGCTTCAAGGACAGTCCCTACGAGCAGTACTTC.

The chain links TRBV5-1 to TRBJ2-2; tentatively, D is TRBD1 (5 bases). The CDR3 consists of 17 residues. V was clipped by 0 bases and J by 4 bases, with 16 bases between them. CDR1 is SGHRS, CDR2 YFSETQ, per germline. CDR3 sequence (DNA): TGCGCCAGCAGCTTGGAGGGGCTCCCAGGCCCCACCGGGGAGCTGTTTTTT. This sequence encodes CASSLEGLPGPTGELFF.

The genes are TRBV7-3 and TRBJ1-1; D is possibly TRBD1 (6 bases). The germline V gene encodes CDR1 SGHTA and CDR2 FQGTGA. The CDR3 runs 13 residues. The V and J ends lost 3 bases and 8 bases respectively, with 13 bases between them. The CDR3 is CASSLAGQSEAFF. For the CDR3, the DNA is TGTGCCAGCAGCTTGGCAGGACAGTCCGAAGCTTTCTTT.

The rearrangement links TRBV28 to TRBJ2-2; D might be TRBD2 (6 bases). Germline V gives CDR1 MDHEN, CDR2 SYDVKM. V was pared by 5 bases and J by 2 bases, with 21 bases between. This CDR3 is built from 18 residues. DNA for the CDR3: TGTGCCAGCAGTCTTTTAGAATTGGGAGGACCAAACACCGGGGAGCTGTTTTTT. Its translation: CASSLLELGGPNTGELFF. Full variable domain (rest looked up from reference TRBV28 and TRBJ2-2): DVKVTQSSRYLVKRTGEKVFLECVQDMDHENMFWYRQDPGLGLRLIYFSYDVKMKEKGDIPEGYSVSREKKERFSLILESASTNQTSMYLCASSLLELGGPNTGELFFGEGSRLTVL.

This clone was recorded only once. The chain recombines TRBV7-3 with TRBJ2-1; 7 positions agree with TRBD2. This CDR3 is 13 amino acids long. Germline CDR1 and CDR2: SGHTA and FQGTGA. V lost 6 bases and J lost 9; bases outside the gene matches: 8. The CDR3 DNA reads TGTGCCAGCAGTGGACTAGAGTTGGGTGAGCAGTTCTTC. Amino acids: CASSGLELGEQFF. The full variable domain, in which reference TRBV7-3 and TRBJ2-1 provide the parts outside the CDR3, is GAGVSQTPSNKVTEKGKYVELRCDPISGHTALYWYRQSLGQGPEFLIYFQGTGAADDSGLPNDRFFAVRPEGSVSTLKIQRTERGDSAVYLCASSGLELGEQFFGPGTRLTVL.

This clone was observed a handful of times. The V and J genes are TRBV6-5 and TRBJ1-4; 8 bases agree with TRBD1. The CDR3 has 14 amino acids. Looked up from germline, CDR1 is MNHEY and CDR2 is SVGAGI. After removal of 6 bases from V and 8 bases from J, the junction contained 8 bases not matched to a gene. The CDR3 coding sequence is TGTGCCAGCAGCCCCGGACAGGGTTGGGAAAAACTGTTTTTT. This translates into CASSPGQGWEKLFF.

V usage is TRBV6-1 and J usage is TRBJ2-2; D perhaps matches TRBD1 (6 bases). Per the germline V gene, CDR1 is MNHNS and CDR2 is SASEGT. The length of the CDR3 is 16 residues. Trimming removed 0 bases from V and 1 base from J, with 9 bases in between. The CDR3 sequence: CASSEAPGQNTGELFF. For the CDR3, the DNA is TGTGCCAGCAGTGAAGCCCCGGGACAGAACACCGGGGAGCTGTTTTTT.

CDR3: CASSPQGGADTEAFF. In DNA, the CDR3 is TGCGCCAGCAGCCCCCAGGGGGGCGCCGACACTGAAGCTTTCTTT. This rearrangement joins TRBV5-1 to TRBJ1-1; TRBD1 agrees at 7 bases. CDR1 is SGHRS and CDR2 is YFSETQ in the germline V gene. Trimming cost V 4 bases and J 3 bases; bases outside gene matches: 9. There are 15 residues in the CDR3.

The chain is built from TRBV29-1 and TRBJ2-1; 9 bases line up with TRBD1. CDR1 SQVTM and CDR2 ANQGSEA come from the germline V gene. Trimming at V came to 6 bases and at J to 2 bases, leaving 11 bases not matched to a gene. There are 16 residues in the CDR3. CDR3 loop: CSVEPVGQGAYNEQFF. For the CDR3, the DNA is TGCAGCGTCGAACCCGTGGGACAGGGAGCCTACAATGAGCAGTTCTTC.

J is TRBJ2-3 and V is TRBV7-6; 12 bases align to TRBD2. Germline V CDR1 and CDR2: SGHVS, FNYEAQ. CDR3 length: 19 residues. With 4 bases clipped from V and 0 bases from J, the junction kept 11 bases outside the gene matches. CDR3 coding DNA: TGTGCCAGCAGCTCGACCCCTAGCGGGAGGGCCCCGAGCACAGATACGCAGTATTTT. It codes for CASSSTPSGRAPSTDTQYF.

The genes are TRBV5-1 and TRBJ2-7; a weak D match, TRBD2 (5 bases). CDR1 and CDR2 from the germline V gene are SGHRS and YFSETQ. V lost 1 base and J lost 6, with 8 bases in between. The CDR3 consists of 12 residues. The CDR3: CASSLSGLEQYF. CDR3 nucleotide sequence: TGCGCCAGCAGCTTGTCAGGACTCGAGCAGTACTTC.

CDR3 amino acids: CASGGQPQHF. As DNA, the CDR3 is TGTGCCAGTGGGGGGCAGCCCCAGCATTTT. The chain combines TRBV19 with TRBJ1-5; possible D gene TRBD1, 5 bases. Germline CDR1 reads LNHDA; CDR2 reads SQIVND (reference sequence). The CDR3 loop spans 10 amino acids. Trimming left V 8 bases short and J 7 bases short, with 6 bases between.

The V and J genes are TRBV7-2 and TRBJ2-7; D might be TRBD1 (5 bases). The germline V gene encodes CDR1 SGHTA and CDR2 FQGNSA. V dropped 5 bases and J dropped 0 bases, with 26 bases sitting between them. The CDR3 spans 19 residues. The CDR3 DNA sequence: TGTGCCAGCAGCCCCTATGTAGGCAGGGCTCCTTTTAGCTCCTACGAGCAGTACTTC. Translating gives CASSPYVGRAPFSSYEQYF.

This clone has only one observation. The chain has TRBV6-4 and TRBJ2-2; 8 bases map to TRBD2. This CDR3 has 14 amino acids. Unmatched junction bases numbered 1, after V lost 3 bases and J lost 4 bases. Germline lookup yields CDR1 MRHNA and CDR2 SNTAGT. The CDR3 bases are TGTGCCAGCAGTGAAAGCGGGAGCACCGGGGAGCTGTTTTTT. Residues: CASSESGSTGELFF.

This clone was observed a handful of times. The chain combines TRBV5-4 with TRBJ1-5; 11 bases agree with TRBD1. V shed 3 bases, J shed 7 bases, and the junction held 3 bases outside the gene matches. Germline V gene lookup returns CDR1 SGHNT and CDR2 YYREEE (reference sequence). This CDR3 region has 14 residues. The CDR3 DNA reads as TGTGCCAGCAGCTCGGGACAGGGGGAACAGCCCCAGCATTTT. The encoded protein is CASSSGQGEQPQHF.